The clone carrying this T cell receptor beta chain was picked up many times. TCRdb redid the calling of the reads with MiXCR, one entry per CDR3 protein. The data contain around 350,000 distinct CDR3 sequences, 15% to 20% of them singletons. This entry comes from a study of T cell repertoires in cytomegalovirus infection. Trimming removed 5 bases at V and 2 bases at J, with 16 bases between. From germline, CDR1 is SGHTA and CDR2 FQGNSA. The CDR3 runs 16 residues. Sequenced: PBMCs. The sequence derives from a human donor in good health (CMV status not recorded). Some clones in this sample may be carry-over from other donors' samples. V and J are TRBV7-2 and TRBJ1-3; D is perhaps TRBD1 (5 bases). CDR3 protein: CASSPQGPGTGNTIYF. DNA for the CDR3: TGTGCCAGCAGCCCCCAGGGACCGGGCACTGGAAACACCATATATTTT. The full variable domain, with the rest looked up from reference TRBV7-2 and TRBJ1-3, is GAGVSQSPSNKVTEKGKDVELRCDPISGHTALYWYRQSLGQGLEFLIYFQGNSAPDKSGLPSDRFSAERTGGSVSTLTIQRTQQEDSAVYLCASSPQGPGTGNTIYFGEGSWLTVV.